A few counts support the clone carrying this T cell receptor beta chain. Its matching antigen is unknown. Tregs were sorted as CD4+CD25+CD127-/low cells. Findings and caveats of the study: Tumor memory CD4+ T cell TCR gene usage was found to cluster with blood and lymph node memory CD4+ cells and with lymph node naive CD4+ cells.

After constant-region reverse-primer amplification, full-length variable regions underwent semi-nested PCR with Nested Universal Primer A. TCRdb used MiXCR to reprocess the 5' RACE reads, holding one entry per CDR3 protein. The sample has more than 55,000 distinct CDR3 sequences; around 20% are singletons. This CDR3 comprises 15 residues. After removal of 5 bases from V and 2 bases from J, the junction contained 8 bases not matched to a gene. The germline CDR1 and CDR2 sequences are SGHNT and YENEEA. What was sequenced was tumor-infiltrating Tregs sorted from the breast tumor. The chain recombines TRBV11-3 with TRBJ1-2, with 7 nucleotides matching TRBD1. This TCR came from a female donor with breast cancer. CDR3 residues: CASSLGQADNYGYTF. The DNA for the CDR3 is TGTGCCAGCAGCCTAGGACAGGCTGACAACTATGGCTACACCTTC.